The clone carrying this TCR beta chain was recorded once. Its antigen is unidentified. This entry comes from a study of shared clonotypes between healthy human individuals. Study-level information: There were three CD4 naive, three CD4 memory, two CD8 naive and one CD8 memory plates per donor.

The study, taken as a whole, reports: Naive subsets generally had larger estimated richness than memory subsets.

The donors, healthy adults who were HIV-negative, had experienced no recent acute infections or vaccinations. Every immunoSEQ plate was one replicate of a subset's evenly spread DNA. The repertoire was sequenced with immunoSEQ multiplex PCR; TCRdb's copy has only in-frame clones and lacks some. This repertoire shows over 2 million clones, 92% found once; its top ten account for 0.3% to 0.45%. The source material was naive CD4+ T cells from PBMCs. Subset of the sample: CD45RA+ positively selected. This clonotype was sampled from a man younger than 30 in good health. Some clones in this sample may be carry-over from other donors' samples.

CDR3 residues: CTILAGCTDTQYF. The CDR3 DNA reads TGCACCATCCTAGCGGGGTGCACAGATACGCAGTATTTT. V usage is TRBV1 and J usage is TRBJ2-3; TRBD2, the D gene given by the table, was not confirmed from the DNA. TRBV1 is described as a pseudogene. This CDR3 has 13 residues.